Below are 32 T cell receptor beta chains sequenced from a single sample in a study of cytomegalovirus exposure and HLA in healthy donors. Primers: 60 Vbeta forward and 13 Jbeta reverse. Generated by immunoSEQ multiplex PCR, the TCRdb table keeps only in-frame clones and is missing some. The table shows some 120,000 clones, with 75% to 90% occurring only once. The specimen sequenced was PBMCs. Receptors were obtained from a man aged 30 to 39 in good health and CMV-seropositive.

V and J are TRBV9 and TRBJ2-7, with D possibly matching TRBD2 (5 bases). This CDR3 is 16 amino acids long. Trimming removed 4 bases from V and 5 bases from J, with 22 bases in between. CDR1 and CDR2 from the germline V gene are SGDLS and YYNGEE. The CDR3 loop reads CASSPRGLTWGDEQYF. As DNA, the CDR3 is TGTGCCAGCAGCCCAAGAGGACTGACGTGGGGAGACGAGCAGTACTTC.

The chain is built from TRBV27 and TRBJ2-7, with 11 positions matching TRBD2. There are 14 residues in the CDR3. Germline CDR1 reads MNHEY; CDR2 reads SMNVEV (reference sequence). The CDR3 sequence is CAVSLAGGPYEQYF. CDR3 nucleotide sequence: TGTGCAGTTTCCTTAGCGGGGGGGCCCTACGAGCAGTACTTC.

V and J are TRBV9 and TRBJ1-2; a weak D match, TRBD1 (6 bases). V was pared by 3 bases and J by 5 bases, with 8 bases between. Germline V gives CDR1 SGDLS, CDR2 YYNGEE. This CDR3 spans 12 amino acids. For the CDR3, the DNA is TGTGCCAGCAGCGAAACAGGGTATGGCTACACCTTC. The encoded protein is CASSETGYGYTF.

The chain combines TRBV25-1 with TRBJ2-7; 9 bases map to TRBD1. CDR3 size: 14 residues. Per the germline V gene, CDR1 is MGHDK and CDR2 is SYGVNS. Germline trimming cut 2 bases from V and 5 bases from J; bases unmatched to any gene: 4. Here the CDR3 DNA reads TGTGCCAGCAGTGAAGGACAGGGGACCCACGAGCAGTACTTC. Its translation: CASSEGQGTHEQYF.

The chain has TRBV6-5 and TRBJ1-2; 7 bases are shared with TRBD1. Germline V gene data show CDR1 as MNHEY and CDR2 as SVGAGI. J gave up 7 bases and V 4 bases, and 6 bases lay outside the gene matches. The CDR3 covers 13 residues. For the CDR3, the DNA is TGTGCCAGCAGTTCAACAGGGGCCGGTGGCTACACCTTC. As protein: CASSSTGAGGYTF.

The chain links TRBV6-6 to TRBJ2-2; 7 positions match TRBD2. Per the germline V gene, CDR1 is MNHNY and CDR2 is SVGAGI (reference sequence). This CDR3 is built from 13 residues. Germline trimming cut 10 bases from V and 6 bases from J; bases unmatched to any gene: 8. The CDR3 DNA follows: TGTGCCACTCATGCGGGGGTCCCCGGGGAGCTGTTTTTT. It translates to CATHAGVPGELFF.

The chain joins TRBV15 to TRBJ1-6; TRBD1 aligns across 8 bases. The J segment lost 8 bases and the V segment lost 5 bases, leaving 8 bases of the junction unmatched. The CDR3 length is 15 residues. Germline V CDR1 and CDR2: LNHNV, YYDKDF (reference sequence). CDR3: CATSETQGVDSPLHF. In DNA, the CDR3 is TGTGCCACCAGCGAGACACAGGGGGTCGATTCACCCCTCCACTTT.

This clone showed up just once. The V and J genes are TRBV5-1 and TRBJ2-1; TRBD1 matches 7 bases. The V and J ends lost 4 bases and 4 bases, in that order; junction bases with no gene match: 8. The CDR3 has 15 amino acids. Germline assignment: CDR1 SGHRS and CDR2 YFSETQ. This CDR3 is CASSVQGEGYNEQFF. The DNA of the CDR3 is TGCGCCAGCAGCGTTCAGGGGGAAGGGTACAATGAGCAGTTCTTC. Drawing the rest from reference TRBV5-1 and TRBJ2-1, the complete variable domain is KAGVTQTPRYLIKTRGQQVTLSCSPISGHRSVSWYQQTPGQGLQFLFEYFSETQRNKGNFPGRFSGRQFSNSRSEMNVSTLELGDSALYLCASSVQGEGYNEQFFGPGTRLTVL.

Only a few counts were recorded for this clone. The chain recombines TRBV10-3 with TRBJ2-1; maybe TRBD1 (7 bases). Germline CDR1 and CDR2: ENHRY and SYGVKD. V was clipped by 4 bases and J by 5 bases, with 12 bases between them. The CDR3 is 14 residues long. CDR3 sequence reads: CAISGRGTDNEQFF. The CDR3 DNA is TGTGCCATCAGTGGCCGGGGGACAGACAATGAGCAGTTCTTC.

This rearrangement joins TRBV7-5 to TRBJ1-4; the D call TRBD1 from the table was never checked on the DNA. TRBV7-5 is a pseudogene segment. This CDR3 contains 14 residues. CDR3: CARSSGRVGEKLFF. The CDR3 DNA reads TGTGCCAGAAGCTCCGGCAGGGTTGGGGAAAAACTGTTTTTT.

CDR3 loop: CASGRARGGEQYF. CDR3 bases: TGTGCCAGCGGGAGAGCTAGAGGAGGAGAGCAGTACTTC. The chain has TRBV7-3 and TRBJ2-7; D is possibly TRBD2 (5 bases). The CDR3 totals 13 residues. Per the germline V gene, CDR1 is SGHTA and CDR2 is FQGTGA. V gave up 8 bases and J gave up 7 bases, with 18 bases separating them.

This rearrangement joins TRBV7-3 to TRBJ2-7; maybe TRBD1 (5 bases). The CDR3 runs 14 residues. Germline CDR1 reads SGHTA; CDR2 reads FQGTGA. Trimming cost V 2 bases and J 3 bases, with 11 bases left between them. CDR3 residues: CASSLGAGHYEQYF. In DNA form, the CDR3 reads TGTGCCAGCAGCTTAGGAGCAGGACACTACGAGCAGTACTTC.

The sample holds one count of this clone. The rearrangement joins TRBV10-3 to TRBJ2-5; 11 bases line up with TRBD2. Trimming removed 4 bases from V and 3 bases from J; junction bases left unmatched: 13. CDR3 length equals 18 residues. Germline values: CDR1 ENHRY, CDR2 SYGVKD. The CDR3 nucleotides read TGTGCCATCAGTGGGGCTAGCGGGGGGCCTAAAGTCAAAGAGACCCAGTACTTC. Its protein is CAISGASGGPKVKETQYF.

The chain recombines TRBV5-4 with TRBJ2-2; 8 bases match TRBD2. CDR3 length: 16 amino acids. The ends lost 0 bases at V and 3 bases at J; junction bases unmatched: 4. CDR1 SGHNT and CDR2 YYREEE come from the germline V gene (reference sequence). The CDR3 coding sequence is TGTGCCAGCAGCTTGGCGGGCGGGGGGTACACCGGGGAGCTGTTTTTT. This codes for CASSLAGGGYTGELFF. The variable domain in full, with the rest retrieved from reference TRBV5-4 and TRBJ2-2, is ETGVTQSPTHLIKTRGQQVTLRCSSQSGHNTVSWYQQALGQGPQFIFQYYREEENGRGNFPPRFSGLQFPNYSSELNVNALELDDSALYLCASSLAGGGYTGELFFGEGSRLTVL.

The CDR3, as DNA: TGTGCCAGCAGCCTCTGGAGATACGAGCAGTACTTC. As protein: CASSLWRYEQYF. J is TRBJ2-7 and V is TRBV6-6; D remains ambiguous. The V and J ends lost 6 bases and 4 bases respectively, with 10 bases between them. Per the germline V gene, CDR1 is MNHNY and CDR2 is SVGAGI (reference sequence). The CDR3 has 12 residues.

The CDR3 spells CASSLVDIETSGNTIYF. In DNA, the CDR3 is TGCGCCAGCAGCTTGGTTGACATAGAAACCTCTGGAAACACCATATATTTT. V is TRBV5-1 and J is TRBJ1-3; D remains unclear. The CDR3 runs to 17 residues. The V end lost 0 bases, the J end lost 0 bases, and 13 bases lay between the germline ends. CDR1 SGHRS and CDR2 YFSETQ come from the germline V gene.

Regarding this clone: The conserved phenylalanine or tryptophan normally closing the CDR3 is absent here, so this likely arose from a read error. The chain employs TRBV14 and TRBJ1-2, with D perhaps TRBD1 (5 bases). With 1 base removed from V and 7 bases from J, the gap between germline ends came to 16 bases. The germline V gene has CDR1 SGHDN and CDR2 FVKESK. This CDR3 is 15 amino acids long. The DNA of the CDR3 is TGTGCCAGCAGCCAAGTTTGGGCGGGACCCGCTGGCTACACCCTC. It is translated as CASSQVWAGPAGYTL.

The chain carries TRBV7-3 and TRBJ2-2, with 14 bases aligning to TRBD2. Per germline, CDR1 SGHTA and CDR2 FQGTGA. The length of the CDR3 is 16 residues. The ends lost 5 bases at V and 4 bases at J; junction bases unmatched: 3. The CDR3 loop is CASSLGLAGGTGELFF. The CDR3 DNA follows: TGTGCCAGCAGCCTCGGACTAGCGGGGGGCACCGGGGAGCTGTTTTTT.

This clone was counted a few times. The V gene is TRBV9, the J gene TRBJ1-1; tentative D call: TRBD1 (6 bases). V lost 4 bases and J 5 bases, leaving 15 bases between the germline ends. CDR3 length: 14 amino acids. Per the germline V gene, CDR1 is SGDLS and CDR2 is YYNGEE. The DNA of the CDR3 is TGTGCCAGCAGCCCCCGGACTCAGGGGACTGAAGCTTTCTTT. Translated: CASSPRTQGTEAFF.

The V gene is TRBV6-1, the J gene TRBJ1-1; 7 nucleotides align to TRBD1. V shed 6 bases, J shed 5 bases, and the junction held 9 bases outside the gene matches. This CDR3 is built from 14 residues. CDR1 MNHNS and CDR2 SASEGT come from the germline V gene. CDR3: CASSRLGGETEAFF. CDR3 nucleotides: TGTGCCAGCAGCAGACTAGGGGGCGAAACTGAAGCTTTCTTT.

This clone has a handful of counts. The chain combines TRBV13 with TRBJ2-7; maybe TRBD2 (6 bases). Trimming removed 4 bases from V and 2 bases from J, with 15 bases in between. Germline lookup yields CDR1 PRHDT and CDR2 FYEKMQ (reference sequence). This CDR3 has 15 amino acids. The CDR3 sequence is CASSSPRGAPYEQYF. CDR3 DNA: TGTGCCAGCAGCTCCCCTCGCGGGGCCCCCTACGAGCAGTACTTC.

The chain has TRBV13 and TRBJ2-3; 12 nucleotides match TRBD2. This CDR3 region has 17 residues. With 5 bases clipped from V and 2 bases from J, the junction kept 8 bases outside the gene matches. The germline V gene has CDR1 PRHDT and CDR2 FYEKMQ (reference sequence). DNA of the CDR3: TGTGCCAGCAGCCTCCTACTAGCGGGGGGCGTCACAGATACGCAGTATTTT. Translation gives CASSLLLAGGVTDTQYF.

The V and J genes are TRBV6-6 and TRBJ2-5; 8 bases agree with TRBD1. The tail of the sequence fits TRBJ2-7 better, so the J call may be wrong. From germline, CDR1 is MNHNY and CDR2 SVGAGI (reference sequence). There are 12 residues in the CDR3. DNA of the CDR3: TGTGCCACCGACAGGGGTACCTACGAGCAGTACTTC. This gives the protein CATDRGTYEQYF.

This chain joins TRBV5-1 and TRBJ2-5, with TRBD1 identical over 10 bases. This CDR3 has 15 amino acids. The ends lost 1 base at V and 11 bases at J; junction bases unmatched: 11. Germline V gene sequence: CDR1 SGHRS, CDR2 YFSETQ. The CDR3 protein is CASSLNGQGDRQQYF. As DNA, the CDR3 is TGCGCCAGCAGCTTGAACGGACAGGGGGATCGTCAGCAGTACTTC.

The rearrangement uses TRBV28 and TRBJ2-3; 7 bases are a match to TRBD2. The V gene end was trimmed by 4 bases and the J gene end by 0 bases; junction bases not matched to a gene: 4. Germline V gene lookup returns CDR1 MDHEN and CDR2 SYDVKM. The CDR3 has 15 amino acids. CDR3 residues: CASSSGLLSTDTQYF. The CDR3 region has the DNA TGTGCCAGCAGTTCGGGACTACTTAGCACAGATACGCAGTATTTT.

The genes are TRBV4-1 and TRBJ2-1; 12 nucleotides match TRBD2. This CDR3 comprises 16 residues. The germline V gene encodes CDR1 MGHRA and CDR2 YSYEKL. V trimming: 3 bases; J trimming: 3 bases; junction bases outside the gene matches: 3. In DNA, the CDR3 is TGCGCCAGCAGCCACCAGACTAGCGGGGGCTACAATGAGCAGTTCTTC. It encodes CASSHQTSGGYNEQFF.

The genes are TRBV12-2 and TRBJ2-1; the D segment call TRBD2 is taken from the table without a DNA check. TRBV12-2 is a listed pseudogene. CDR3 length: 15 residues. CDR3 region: CASRPLLSTGDEQFF. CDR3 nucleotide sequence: TGTGCAAGTCGCCCCCTTCTCTCTACGGGGGATGAGCAGTTCTTC.

The CDR3 reads CASEGAPDTQYF. For the CDR3, the DNA is TGCGCCAGCGAAGGGGCCCCCGATACGCAGTATTTT. The chain joins TRBV5-1 to TRBJ2-3; maybe TRBD1 (5 bases). Germline V gene data show CDR1 as SGHRS and CDR2 as YFSETQ. This CDR3 comprises 12 residues. Trimming stripped 7 bases from V and 6 bases from J, with 12 bases between. The entire variable domain, with the rest obtained from reference TRBV5-1 and TRBJ2-3, is as follows: KAGVTQTPRYLIKTRGQQVTLSCSPISGHRSVSWYQQTPGQGLQFLFEYFSETQRNKGNFPGRFSGRQFSNSRSEMNVSTLELGDSALYLCASEGAPDTQYFGPGTRLTVL.

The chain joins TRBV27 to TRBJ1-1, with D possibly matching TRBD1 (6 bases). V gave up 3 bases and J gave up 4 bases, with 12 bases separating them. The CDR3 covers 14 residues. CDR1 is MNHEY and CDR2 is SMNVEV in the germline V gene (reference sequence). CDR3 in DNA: TGTGCCAGCAGTTTCAGGGGATTGTTCACTGAAGCTTTCTTT. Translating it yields CASSFRGLFTEAFF.

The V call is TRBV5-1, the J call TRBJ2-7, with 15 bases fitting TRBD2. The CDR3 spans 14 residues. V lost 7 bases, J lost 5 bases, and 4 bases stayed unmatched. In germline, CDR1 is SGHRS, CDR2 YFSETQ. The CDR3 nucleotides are TGCGCCAGCGCGGGGACTAGCGGGGGGAACGAGCAGTACTTC. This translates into CASAGTSGGNEQYF. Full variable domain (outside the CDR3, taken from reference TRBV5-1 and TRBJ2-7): KAGVTQTPRYLIKTRGQQVTLSCSPISGHRSVSWYQQTPGQGLQFLFEYFSETQRNKGNFPGRFSGRQFSNSRSEMNVSTLELGDSALYLCASAGTSGGNEQYFGPGTRLTVT.

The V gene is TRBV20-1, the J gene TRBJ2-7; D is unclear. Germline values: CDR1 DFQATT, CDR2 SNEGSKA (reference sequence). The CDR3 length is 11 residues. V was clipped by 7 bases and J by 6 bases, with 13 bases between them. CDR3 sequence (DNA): TGCAGTGGTGCGAGGTTGAGCGAGCAGTACTTC. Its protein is CSGARLSEQYF.

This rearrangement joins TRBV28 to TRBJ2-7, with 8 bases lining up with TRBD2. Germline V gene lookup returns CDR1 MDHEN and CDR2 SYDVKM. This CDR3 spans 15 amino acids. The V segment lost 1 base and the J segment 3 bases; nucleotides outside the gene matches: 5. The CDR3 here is CASSLFAGGLYEQYF. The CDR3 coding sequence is TGTGCCAGCAGTTTATTTGCGGGGGGTCTCTACGAGCAGTACTTC. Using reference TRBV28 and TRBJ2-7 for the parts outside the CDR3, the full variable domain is DVKVTQSSRYLVKRTGEKVFLECVQDMDHENMFWYRQDPGLGLRLIYFSYDVKMKEKGDIPEGYSVSREKKERFSLILESASTNQTSMYLCASSLFAGGLYEQYFGPGTRLTVT.